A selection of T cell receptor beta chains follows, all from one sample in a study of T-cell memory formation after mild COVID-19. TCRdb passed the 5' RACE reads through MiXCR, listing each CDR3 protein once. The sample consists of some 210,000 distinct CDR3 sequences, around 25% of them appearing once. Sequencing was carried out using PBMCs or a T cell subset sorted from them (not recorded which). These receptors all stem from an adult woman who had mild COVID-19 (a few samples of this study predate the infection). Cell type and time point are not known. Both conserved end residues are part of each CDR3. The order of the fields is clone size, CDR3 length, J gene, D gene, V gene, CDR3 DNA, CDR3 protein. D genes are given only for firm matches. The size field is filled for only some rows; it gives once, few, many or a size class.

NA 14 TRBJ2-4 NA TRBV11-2 TGTGCCAGCAGCCTAGAGACGGTTGGAAACATTCAGTACTTC CASSLETVGNIQYF
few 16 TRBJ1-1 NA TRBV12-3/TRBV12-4 TGTGCCAGCACGGTCTTTCCCATCCTCATGAACACTGAAGCTTTCTTT CASTVFPILMNTEAFF
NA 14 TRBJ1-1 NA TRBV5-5 TGTGCCAGCAGCCTCATGGCGTCGAACACTGAAGCTTTCTTT CASSLMASNTEAFF
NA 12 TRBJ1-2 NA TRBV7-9 TGTGCCAGCAGCTTAAGGAGGGTCGGCTACACCTTC CASSLRRVGYTF
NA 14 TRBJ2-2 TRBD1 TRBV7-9 TGTGCCAGCAGCACGACAGGGGACACCGGGGAGCTGTTTTTT CASSTTGDTGELFF
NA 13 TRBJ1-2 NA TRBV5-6 TGTGCCAGCAGCGGCTGGGACTTCTTTGGCTACACCTTC CASSGWDFFGYTF
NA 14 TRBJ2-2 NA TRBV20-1 TGCAGTGCTAGCGGGGGCCGGAGGACCGGGGAGCTGTTTTTT CSASGGRRTGELFF
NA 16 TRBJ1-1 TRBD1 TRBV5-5 TGTGCCAGCAGCTTATTTCGGACAGGACTCAACACTGAAGCTTTCTTT CASSLFRTGLNTEAFF
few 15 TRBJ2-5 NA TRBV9 TGTGCCAGCAGCGTAGGGATAAGGGGAGAGGAGACCCAGTACTTC CASSVGIRGEETQYF
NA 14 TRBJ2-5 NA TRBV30 TGTGCCTGGAACGAGGGGGTTGTCAGAGAGACCCAGTACTTC CAWNEGVVRETQYF
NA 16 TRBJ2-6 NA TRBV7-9 TGTGCCAGCAGCTTCTACAGCCACTCTGGGGCCAACGTCCTGACTTTC CASSFYSHSGANVLTF
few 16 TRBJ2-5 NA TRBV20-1 TGCAGTGCTCCCCACATGAAGCACGGGGTCCCGGAGACCCAGTACTTC CSAPHMKHGVPETQYF
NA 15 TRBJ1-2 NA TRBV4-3 TGCGCCAGCAGCCAAGGGGTAGACAGACCCTATGGCTACACCTTC CASSQGVDRPYGYTF
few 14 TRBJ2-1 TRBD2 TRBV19 TGTGCCAGTAGGCTAGCGGGAGGGGCGCATGAGCAGTTCTTC CASRLAGGAHEQFF
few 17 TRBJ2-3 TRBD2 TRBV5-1 TGCGCCAGCAGCACGACCACGACTAGCTTCAGCACAGATACGCAGTATTTT CASSTTTTSFSTDTQYF
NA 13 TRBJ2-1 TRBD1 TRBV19 TGTGCCAGTAGTAAGGACAGGGGGTCCAAGCAGTTCTTC CASSKDRGSKQFF
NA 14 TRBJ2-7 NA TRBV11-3 TGTGCCAGCAGCTTAGACCCGGACGGAGGCGAGCAGTACTTC CASSLDPDGGEQYF
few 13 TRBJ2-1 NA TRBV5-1 TGCGCCAGCAGCTTTCGGGGTATGGATGAGCAGTTCTTC CASSFRGMDEQFF
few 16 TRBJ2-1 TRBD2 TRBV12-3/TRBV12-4 TGTGCCAGCAGTCACTCCGGGACTAGGATAAACAATGAGCAGTTCTTC CASSHSGTRINNEQFF
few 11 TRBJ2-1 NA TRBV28 TGTGCCAGCAGTTTATTCCAGGAGCAGTTCTTC CASSLFQEQFF
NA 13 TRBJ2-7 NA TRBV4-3 TGCGCCAGCCGCCCGGACAGCGCCTACGAGCAGTACTTC CASRPDSAYEQYF
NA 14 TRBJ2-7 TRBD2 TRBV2 TGTGCCAGCAGCCTCTCTAGCGGCCCTTACGAGCAGTACTTC CASSLSSGPYEQYF
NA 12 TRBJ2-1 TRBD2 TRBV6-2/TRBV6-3 TGTGCCACGGCGGGAGTGTACAATGAGCAGTTCTTC CATAGVYNEQFF
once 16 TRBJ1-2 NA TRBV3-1 TGTGCCAGCAGCTCCCGTGGAGGTGGATACCGGAGTGGCTACACCTTC CASSSRGGGYRSGYTF
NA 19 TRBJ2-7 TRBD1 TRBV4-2 TGTGCCAGCAGCCAACGGAGGGCAGGGGGCTCCTCGTACTCCTACGAGCAGTACTTC CASSQRRAGGSSYSYEQYF
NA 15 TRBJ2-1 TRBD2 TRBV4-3 TGCGCCAGCAGCCAGCAGCGGGAGGGCGAGAGTGAGCAGTTCTTC CASSQQREGESEQFF
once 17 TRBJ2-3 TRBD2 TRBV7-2 TGTGCCAGCAGCTACCAACCGGGACTAGAGCCCCTTAGTACGCAGTATTTT CASSYQPGLEPLSTQYF
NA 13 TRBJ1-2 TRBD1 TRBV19 TGTGCCAGTAGTATAACCCAGGGGGCTGGCTACACCTTC CASSITQGAGYTF
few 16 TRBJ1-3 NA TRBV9 TGTGCCAGCAGCGTAGAGGGGTTTTTGCCTGGAAACACCATATATTTT CASSVEGFLPGNTIYF
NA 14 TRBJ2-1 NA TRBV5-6 TGTGCCAGCGGGGAAGGGAGCTCCTACAATGAGCAGTTCTTC CASGEGSSYNEQFF
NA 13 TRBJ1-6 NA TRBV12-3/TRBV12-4 TGTGCCAGCAGTCTCAGAGAGAATTCACCCCTCCACTTT CASSLRENSPLHF
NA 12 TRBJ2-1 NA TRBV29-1 TGCAGCGGGGCAGGGGAGGGCGCTGAGCAGTTCTTC CSGAGEGAEQFF
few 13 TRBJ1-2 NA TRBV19 TGTGCCAGTAGTATCTCTCAGGACTATGGCTACACCTTC CASSISQDYGYTF
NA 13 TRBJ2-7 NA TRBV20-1 TGCAGTGCTGTAAGGGACACCTTCGACGAGCAGTACTTC CSAVRDTFDEQYF
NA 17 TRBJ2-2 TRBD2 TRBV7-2 TGTGCCAGCAGCGGGGTAGCGGGAGGGCCTTACACCGGGGAGCTGTTTTTT CASSGVAGGPYTGELFF
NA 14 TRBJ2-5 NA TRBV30 TGTGCCTGGAGTGCGGACACTTTCCAAGAGACCCAGTACTTC CAWSADTFQETQYF
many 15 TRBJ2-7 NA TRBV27 TGTGCCAGCAGTATCGAAGAGGCCGGATTCTACGAGCAGTACTTC CASSIEEAGFYEQYF
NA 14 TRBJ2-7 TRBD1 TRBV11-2 TGTGCCAGCAGCTTACCCCAAGGAGGGACAGGGGTATACTTC CASSLPQGGTGVYF
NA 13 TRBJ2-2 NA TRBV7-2 TGTGCCAGCAGCTTACAGGGTGGCGGGGAGCTGTTTTTT CASSLQGGGELFF
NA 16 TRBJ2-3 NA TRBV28 TGTGCCAGCACCTCCCCGGAGGGGGCCGGTGGAGATACGCAGTATTTT CASTSPEGAGGDTQYF
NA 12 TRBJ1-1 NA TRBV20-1 TGCAGTGGGCCTAGAGAGAACACTGAAGCTTTCTTT CSGPRENTEAFF
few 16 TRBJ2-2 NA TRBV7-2 TGTGCCAGCAGCTATAGGACCTCGACGGGGACCGGGGAGCTGTTTTTT CASSYRTSTGTGELFF
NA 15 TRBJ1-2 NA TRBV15 TGTGCCACCAGCAGAGGTCTAGCCACGGGGGGTGGCTACACCTTC CATSRGLATGGGYTF
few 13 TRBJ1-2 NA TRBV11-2 TGTGCCAGCAGCTTACTAGCTAACTATGGCTACACCTTC CASSLLANYGYTF
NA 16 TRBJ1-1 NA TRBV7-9 TGTGCCAGCAGCTTAGTTGCAGGGATGGCGAACACTGAAGCTTTCTTT CASSLVAGMANTEAFF
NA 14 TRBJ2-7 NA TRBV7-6 TGTGCCAGCAGCGAACAAGCGGTCCCCTACGAGCAGTACTTC CASSEQAVPYEQYF
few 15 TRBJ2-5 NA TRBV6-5 TGTGCCAGCAGTTACTTCAGTGCAGCACAAGAGACCCAGTACTTC CASSYFSAAQETQYF
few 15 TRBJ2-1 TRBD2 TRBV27 TGTGCCAGCAGTTTCGTCGGGACTAGCGGGAGGGCCTGGTTCTTC CASSFVGTSGRAWFF
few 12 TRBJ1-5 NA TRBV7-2 TGTGCCAGCAGCTTAGGGTTGGGACATCCGCATTTT CASSLGLGHPHF
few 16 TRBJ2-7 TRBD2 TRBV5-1 TGCGCCAGCAGCTCGGGTTCTAGCGGGGGGGCCTACGAGCAGTACTTC CASSSGSSGGAYEQYF
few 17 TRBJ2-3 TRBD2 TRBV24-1 TGTGCCACCAGTGATTTGCCGAGCGGGGGGGGTACAGATACGCAGTATTTT CATSDLPSGGGTDTQYF
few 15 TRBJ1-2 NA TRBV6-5 TGTGCCAGCAGCCCCGATGGGTGGAACTTCTATGGCTACACCTTC CASSPDGWNFYGYTF
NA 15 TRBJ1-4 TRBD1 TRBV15 TGTGCCACCAGCCAAACGGGACAGTCAAATGAAAAACTGTTTTTT CATSQTGQSNEKLFF
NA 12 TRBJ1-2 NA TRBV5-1 TGCGCCAGCAGCTTGGAAGGGTTTGGCTACACCTTC CASSLEGFGYTF
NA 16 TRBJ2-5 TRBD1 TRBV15 TGTGCCACCAGCAGACACGACAGGGGGCTAGGAGAGACCCAGTACTTC CATSRHDRGLGETQYF
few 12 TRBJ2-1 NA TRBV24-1 TGTGCCACCAGTGATTTCCCCAATGAGCAGTTCTTC CATSDFPNEQFF
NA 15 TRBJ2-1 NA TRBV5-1 TGCGCCAGCAGCTTGACGGGAGAGCCTAATAATGAGCAGTTCTTC CASSLTGEPNNEQFF
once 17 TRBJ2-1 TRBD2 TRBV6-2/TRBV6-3 TGTGCCAGCAGTTCCCAGTTACTAGCGGCGACGTACAATGAGCAGTTCTTC CASSSQLLAATYNEQFF
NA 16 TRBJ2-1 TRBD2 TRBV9 TGTGCCAGCAGCGCCCCCGGACTAGCGGGATCCAATGAGCAGTTCTTC CASSAPGLAGSNEQFF
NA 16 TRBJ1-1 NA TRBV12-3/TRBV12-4 TGTGCCAGCAGTTCACCTGATTGGGGAGGTGACACTGAAGCTTTCTTT CASSSPDWGGDTEAFF